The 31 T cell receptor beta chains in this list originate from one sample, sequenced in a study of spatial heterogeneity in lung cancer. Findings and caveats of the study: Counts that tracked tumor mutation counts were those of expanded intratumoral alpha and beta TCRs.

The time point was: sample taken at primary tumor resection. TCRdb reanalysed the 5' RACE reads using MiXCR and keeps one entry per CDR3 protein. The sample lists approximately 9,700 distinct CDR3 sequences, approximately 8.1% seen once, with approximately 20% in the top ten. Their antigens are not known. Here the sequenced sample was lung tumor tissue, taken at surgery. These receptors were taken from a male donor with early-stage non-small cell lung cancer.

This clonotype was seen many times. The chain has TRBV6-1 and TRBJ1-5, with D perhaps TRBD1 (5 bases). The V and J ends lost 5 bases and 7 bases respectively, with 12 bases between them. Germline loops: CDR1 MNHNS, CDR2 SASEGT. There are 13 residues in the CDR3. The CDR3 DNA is TGTGCCAGCAGTTCCGGGGGGGGGCAGCCCCAGCATTTT. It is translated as CASSSGGGQPQHF.

In DNA, the CDR3 is TGTGCCAGCAGCTTACAAGGGACCTCTACCTACGAGCAGTACTTC. It yields the protein CASSLQGTSTYEQYF. This chain links TRBV7-2 with TRBJ2-7; D is perhaps TRBD1 or TRBD2 (5 bases each). The germline V gene encodes CDR1 SGHTA and CDR2 FQGNSA. Deletions cut 2 bases from V and 2 bases from J, with 13 bases between. The length of the CDR3 is 15 residues.

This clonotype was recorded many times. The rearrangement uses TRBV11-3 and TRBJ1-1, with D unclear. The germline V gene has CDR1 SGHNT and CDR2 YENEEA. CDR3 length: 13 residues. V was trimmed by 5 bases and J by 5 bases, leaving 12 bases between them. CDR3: CASSLRAWTEAFF. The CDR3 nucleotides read TGTGCCAGCAGCCTGAGGGCCTGGACTGAAGCTTTCTTT.

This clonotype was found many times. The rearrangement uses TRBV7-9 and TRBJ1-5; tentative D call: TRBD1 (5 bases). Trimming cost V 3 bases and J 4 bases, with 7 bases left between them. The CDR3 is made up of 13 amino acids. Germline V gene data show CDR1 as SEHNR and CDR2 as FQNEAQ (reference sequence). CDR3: CASSFQGNQPQHF. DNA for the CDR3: TGTGCCAGCAGCTTCCAGGGAAATCAGCCCCAGCATTTT.

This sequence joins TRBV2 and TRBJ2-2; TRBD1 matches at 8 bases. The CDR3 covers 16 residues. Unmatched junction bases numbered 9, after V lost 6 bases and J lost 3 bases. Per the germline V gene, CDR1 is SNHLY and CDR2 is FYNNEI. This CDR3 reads CASRPTGDSYTGELFF. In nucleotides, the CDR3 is TGTGCCAGCAGGCCGACAGGGGATTCTTACACCGGGGAGCTGTTTTTT.

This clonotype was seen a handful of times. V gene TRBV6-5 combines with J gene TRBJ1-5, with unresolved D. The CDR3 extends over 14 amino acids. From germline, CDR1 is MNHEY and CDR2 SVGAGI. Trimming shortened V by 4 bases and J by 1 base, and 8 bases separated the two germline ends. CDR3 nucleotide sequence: TGTGCCAGCAGTTCCCTGACCAGCAATCAGCCCCAGCATTTT. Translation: CASSSLTSNQPQHF.

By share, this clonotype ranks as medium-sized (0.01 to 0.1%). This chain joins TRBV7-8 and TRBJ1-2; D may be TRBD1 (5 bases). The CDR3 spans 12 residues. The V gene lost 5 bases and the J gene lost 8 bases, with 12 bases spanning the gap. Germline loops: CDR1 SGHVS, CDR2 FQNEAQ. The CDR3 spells CASSPGYRGYTF. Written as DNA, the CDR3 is TGTGCCAGCAGCCCAGGGTATCGGGGCTACACCTTC.

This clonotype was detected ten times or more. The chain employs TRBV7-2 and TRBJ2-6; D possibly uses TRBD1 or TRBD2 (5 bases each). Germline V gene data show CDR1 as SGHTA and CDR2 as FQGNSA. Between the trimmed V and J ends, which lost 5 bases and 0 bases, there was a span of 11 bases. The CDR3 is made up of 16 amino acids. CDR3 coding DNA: TGTGCCAGCAGCCCGGGACGAACCTCTGGGGCCAACGTCCTGACTTTC. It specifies CASSPGRTSGANVLTF.

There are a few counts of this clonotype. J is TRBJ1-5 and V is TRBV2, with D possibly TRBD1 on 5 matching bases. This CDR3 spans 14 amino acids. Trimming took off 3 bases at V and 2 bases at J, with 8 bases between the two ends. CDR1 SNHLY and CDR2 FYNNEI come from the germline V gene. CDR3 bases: TGTGCCAGCAGTGACAGGGTTGGCAATCAGCCCCAGCATTTT. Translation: CASSDRVGNQPQHF.

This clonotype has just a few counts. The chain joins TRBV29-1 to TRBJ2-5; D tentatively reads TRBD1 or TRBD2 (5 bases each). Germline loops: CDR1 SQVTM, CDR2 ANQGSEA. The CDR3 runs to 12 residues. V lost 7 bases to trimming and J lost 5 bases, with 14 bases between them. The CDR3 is CSGAGTAETQYF. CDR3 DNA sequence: TGCAGCGGCGCCGGGACGGCGGAGACCCAGTACTTC.

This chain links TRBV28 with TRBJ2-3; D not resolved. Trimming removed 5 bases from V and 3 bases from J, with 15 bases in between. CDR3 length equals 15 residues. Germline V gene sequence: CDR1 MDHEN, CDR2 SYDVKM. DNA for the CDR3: TGTGCCAGCAGTGACCAAACCAAGCTAACAGATACGCAGTATTTT. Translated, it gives CASSDQTKLTDTQYF.

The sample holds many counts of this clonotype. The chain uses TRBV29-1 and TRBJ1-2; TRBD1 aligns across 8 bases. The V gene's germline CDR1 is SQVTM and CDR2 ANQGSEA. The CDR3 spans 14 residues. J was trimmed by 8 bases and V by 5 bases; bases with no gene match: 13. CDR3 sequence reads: CSVRLHGQGRGYTF. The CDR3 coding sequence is TGCAGCGTTCGCCTCCACGGACAGGGACGGGGCTACACCTTC.

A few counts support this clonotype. CDR3 nucleotide sequence: TGTGCCAGTAGTACACGGACAGGGAATCAGCCCCAGCATTTT. Amino acid sequence: CASSTRTGNQPQHF. The J gene is TRBJ1-5, the V gene TRBV19, with 8 bases identical to TRBD1. The length of the CDR3 is 14 residues. Per the germline V gene, CDR1 is LNHDA and CDR2 is SQIVND (reference sequence). V was pared by 4 bases and J by 4 bases, with 3 bases of the junction left unmatched. Combining the CDR3 with reference TRBV19 and TRBJ1-5 gives the whole variable domain DGGITQSPKYLFRKEGQNVTLSCEQNLNHDAMYWYRQDPGQGLRLIYYSQIVNDFQKGDIAEGYSVSREKKESFPLTVTSAQKNPTAFYLCASSTRTGNQPQHFGDGTRLSIL.

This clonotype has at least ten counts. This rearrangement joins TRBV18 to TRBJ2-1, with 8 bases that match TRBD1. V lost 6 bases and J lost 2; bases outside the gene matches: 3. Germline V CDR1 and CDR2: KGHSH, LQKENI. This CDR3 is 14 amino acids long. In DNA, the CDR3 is TGTGCCAGCTCCCAGACAGGGGCCTACAATGAGCAGTTCTTC. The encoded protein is CASSQTGAYNEQFF.

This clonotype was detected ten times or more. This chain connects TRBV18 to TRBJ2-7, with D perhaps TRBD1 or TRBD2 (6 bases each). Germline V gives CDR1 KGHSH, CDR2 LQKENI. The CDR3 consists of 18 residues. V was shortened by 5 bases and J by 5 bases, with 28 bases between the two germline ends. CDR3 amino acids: CASSSNTLGRGQGNEQYF. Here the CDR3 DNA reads TGTGCCAGCTCATCAAATACCCTAGGTCGGGGGCAAGGGAACGAGCAGTACTTC. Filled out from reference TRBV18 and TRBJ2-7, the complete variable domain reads NAGVMQNPRHLVRRRGQEARLRCSPMKGHSHVYWYRQLPEEGLKFMVYLQKENIIDESGMPKERFSAEFPKEGPSILRIQQVVRGDSAAYFCASSSNTLGRGQGNEQYFGPGTRLTVT.

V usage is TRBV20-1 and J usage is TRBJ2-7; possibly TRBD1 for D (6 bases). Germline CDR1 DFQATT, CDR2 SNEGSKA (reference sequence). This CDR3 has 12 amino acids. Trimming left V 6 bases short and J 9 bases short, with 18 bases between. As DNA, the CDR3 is TGCAGTGCGGCTCGACAGGATGTAGGGCAGTACTTC. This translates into CSAARQDVGQYF.

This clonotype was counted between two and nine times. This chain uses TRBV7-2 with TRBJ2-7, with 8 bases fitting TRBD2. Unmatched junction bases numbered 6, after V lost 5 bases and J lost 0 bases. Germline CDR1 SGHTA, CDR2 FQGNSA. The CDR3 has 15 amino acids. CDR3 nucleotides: TGTGCCAGCAGCCGTAGCGGGGCAAGCTCCTACGAGCAGTACTTC. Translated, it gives CASSRSGASSYEQYF.

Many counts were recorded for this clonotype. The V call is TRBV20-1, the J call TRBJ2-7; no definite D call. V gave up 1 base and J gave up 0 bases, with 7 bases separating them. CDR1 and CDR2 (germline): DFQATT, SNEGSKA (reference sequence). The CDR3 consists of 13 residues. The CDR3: CSARGQYSYEQYF. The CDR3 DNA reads TGCAGTGCTAGAGGGCAGTACTCCTACGAGCAGTACTTC.

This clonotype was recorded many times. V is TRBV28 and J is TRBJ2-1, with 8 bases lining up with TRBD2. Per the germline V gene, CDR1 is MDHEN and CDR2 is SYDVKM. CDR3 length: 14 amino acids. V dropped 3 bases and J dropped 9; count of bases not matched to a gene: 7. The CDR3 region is CASSFRSGRTEQFF. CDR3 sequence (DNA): TGTGCCAGCAGTTTCAGGAGCGGGAGAACTGAGCAGTTCTTC. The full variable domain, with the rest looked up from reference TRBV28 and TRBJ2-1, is DVKVTQSSRYLVKRTGEKVFLECVQDMDHENMFWYRQDPGLGLRLIYFSYDVKMKEKGDIPEGYSVSREKKERFSLILESASTNQTSMYLCASSFRSGRTEQFFGPGTRLTVL.

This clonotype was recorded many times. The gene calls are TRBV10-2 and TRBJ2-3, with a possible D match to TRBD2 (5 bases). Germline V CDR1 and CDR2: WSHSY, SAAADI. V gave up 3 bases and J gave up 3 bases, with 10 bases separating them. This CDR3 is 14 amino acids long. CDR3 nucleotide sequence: TGCGCCAGCAGTGATACCCGGGGTACAGATACGCAGTATTTT. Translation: CASSDTRGTDTQYF.

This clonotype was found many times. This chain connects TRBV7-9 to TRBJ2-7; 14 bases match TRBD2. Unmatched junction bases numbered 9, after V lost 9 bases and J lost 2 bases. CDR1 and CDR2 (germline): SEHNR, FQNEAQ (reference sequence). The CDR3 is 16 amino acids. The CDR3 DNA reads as TGTGCCAGTTATGGGACTAGCGGGGGTTCTGCCTACGAGCAGTACTTC. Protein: CASYGTSGGSAYEQYF. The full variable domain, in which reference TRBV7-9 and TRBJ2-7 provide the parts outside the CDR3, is DTGVSQNPRHKITKRGQNVTFRCDPISEHNRLYWYRQTLGQGPEFLTYFQNEAQLEKSRLLSDRFSAERPKGSFSTLEIQRTEQGDSAMYLCASYGTSGGSAYEQYFGPGTRLTVT.

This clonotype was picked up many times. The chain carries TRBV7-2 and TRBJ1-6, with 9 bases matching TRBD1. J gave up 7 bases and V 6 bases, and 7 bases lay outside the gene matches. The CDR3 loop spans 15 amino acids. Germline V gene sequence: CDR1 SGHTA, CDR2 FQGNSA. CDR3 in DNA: TGTGCCAGCAGGATCCGGGACAGGGTCAATTCACCCCTCCACTTT. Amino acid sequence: CASRIRDRVNSPLHF.

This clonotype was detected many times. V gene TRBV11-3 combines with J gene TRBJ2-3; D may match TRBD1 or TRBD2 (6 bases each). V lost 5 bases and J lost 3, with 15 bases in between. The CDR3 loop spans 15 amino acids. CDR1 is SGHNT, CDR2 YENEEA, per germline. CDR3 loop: CASSPREGGTDTQYF. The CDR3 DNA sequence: TGTGCCAGCAGCCCCCGGGAAGGGGGGACAGATACGCAGTATTTT.

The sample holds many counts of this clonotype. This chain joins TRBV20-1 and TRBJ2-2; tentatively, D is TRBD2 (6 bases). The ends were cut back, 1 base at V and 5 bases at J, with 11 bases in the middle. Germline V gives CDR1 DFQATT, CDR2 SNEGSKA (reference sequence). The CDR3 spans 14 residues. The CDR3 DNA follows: TGCAGTGCTAGAGTAGTGGAGGGGACCGGGGAGCTGTTTTTT. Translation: CSARVVEGTGELFF.

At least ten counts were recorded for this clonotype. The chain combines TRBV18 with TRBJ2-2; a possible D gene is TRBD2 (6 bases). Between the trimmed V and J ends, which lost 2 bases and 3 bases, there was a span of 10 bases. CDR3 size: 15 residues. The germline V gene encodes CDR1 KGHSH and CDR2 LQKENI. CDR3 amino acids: CASSPAGRDTGELFF. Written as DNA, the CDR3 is TGTGCCAGCTCACCAGCGGGGCGCGACACCGGGGAGCTGTTTTTT.

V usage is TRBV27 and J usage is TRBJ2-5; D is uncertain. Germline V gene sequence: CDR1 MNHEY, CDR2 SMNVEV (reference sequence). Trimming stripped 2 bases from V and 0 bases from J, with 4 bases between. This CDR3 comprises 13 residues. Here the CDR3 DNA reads TGTGCCAGCAGTTTAAGGTACCAAGAGACCCAGTACTTC. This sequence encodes CASSLRYQETQYF.

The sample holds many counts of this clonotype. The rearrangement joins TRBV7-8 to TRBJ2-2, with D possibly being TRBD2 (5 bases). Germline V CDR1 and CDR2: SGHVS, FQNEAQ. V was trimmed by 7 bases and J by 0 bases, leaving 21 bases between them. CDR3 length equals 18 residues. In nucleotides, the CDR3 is TGTGCCAGCATTAAAAAGGCCGTAGAGGGCCCGAACACCGGGGAGCTGTTTTTT. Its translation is CASIKKAVEGPNTGELFF.

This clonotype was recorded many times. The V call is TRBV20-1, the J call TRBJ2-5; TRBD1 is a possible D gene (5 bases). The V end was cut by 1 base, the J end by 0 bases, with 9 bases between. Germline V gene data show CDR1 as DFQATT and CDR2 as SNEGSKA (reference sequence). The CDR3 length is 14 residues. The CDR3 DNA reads TGCAGTGCTAGAGGATCAGGGAACCAAGAGACCCAGTACTTC. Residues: CSARGSGNQETQYF.

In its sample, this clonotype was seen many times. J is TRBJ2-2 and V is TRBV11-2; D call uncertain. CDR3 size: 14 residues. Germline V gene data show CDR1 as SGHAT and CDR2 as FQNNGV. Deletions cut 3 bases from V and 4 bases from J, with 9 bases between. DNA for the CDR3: TGTGCCAGCAGCTTCGGTTTCTTCACCGGGGAGCTGTTTTTT. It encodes CASSFGFFTGELFF.

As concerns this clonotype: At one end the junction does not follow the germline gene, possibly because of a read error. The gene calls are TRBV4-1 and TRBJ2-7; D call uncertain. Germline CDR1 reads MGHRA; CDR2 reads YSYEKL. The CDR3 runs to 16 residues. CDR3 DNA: TGCGCCAGCAACCAAGAAATAACCGGGCCTCGCCGCGAGCAGTACTTC. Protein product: CASNQEITGPRREQYF.

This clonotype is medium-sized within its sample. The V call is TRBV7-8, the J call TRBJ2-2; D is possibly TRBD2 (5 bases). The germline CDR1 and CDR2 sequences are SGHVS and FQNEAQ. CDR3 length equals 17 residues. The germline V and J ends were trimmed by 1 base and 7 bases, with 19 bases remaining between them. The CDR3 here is CASSLGSSRLVGGELFF. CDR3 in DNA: TGTGCCAGCAGCTTAGGGTCTAGCCGACTGGTAGGCGGGGAGCTGTTTTTT.